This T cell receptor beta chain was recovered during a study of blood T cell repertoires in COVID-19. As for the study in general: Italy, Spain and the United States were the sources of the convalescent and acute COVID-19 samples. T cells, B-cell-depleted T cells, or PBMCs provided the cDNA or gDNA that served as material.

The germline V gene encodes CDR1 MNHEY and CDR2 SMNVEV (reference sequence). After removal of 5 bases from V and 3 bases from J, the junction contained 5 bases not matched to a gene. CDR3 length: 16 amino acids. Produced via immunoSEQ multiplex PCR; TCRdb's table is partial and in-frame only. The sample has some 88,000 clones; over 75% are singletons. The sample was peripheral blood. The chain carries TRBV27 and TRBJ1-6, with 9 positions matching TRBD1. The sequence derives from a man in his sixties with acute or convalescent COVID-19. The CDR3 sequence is CASSPSTGGYNSPLHF. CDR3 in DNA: TGTGCCAGCAGTCCGTCGACAGGGGGCTATAATTCACCCCTCCACTTT.